This entry features one TCR beta chain sequence. What it binds is not known. Clinical symptoms, serum thyroxine and TRAb, thyroid ultrasound and orbital computed tomography together formed the diagnostic basis. This sample stems from a study of T cells in Graves' hyperthyroidism and ophthalmopathy. Study-wide results and caveats: Also found in blood were most expanded thyroid clonotypes above 0.001.

From RNA transcripts, TCR beta CDR3 regions were amplified. The TCR CDR3 first-round RT-PCR relied on the HTBI primer set. TCRdb reprocessed the multiplex PCR reads via MiXCR and lists one record per CDR3 protein. The table shows about 570,000 distinct CDR3 sequences, with roughly 46% occurring only once. The source of this sequence is an adult woman with Graves' disease, either hyperthyroidism or ophthalmopathy (not recorded which). Sample: peripheral blood or thyroid tissue (not recorded which).

Written as DNA, the CDR3 is TGTGCCAGCAGTGACGGTCAGGGGTTCTCCTATAATTCACCCCTCCACTTT. Its translation: CASSDGQGFSYNSPLHF. The chain combines TRBV25-1 with TRBJ1-6, with D possibly matching TRBD1 (6 bases). The CDR3 is made up of 17 amino acids. Germline V gives CDR1 MGHDK, CDR2 SYGVNS. Trimming shortened V by 3 bases and J by 0 bases, and 12 bases separated the two germline ends. The full variable domain, its missing parts supplied by reference TRBV25-1 and TRBJ1-6, is EADIYQTPRYLVIGTGKKITLECSQTMGHDKMYWYQQDPGMELHLIHYSYGVNSTEKGDLSSESTVSRIRTEHFPLTLESARPSHTSQYLCASSDGQGFSYNSPLHFGNGTRLTVT.